Sequencing of this T cell receptor (beta chain) was carried out in a study of glioma-infiltrating T cells after dendritic cell vaccination. Study-wide context: Monocyte-derived dendritic cells, cultured seven days with IL-4 and GM-CSF, were pulsed with autologous tumor lysate.

The V segment lost 6 bases and the J segment 5 bases; nucleotides outside the gene matches: 5. CDR1 ENHRY and CDR2 SYGVKD come from the germline V gene. The CDR3 covers 13 residues. Time point reported: after dendritic cell vaccination, including at tumor progression/relapse. The study's findings and limits: Higher TCR clonality did not directly relate to longer survival. Few patients contributed both blood and tumor specimens.

This table comes from immunoSEQ multiplex PCR, and its TCRdb copy is limited to in-frame clones, with some not included. There are approximately 10,000 clones in the sample; more than 65% occur only once, and roughly two fifths lies in the top ten. Points on this clone: The antigen is unknown.

Sequences were derived from blood, sampled after dendritic cell vaccination. The V call is TRBV10-3, the J call TRBJ1-1; 8 bases are shared with TRBD1. The TCR originated in a human donor with glioblastoma. The CDR3 spells CAIRQGVGTEAFF. DNA for the CDR3: TGTGCCATCAGACAGGGGGTAGGGACTGAAGCTTTCTTT.